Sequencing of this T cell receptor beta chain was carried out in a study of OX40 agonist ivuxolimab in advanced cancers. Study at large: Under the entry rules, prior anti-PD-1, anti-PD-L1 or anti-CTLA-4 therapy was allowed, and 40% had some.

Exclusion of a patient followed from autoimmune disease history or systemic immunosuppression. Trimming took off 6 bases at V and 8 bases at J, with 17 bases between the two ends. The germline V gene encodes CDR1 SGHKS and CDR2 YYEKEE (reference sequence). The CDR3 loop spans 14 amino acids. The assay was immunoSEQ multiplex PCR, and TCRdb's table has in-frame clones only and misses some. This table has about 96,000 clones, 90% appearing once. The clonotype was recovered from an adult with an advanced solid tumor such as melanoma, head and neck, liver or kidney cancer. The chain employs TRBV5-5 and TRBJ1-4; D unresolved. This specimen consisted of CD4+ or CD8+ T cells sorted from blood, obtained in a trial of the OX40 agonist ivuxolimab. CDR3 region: CASTTGPNYEKLFF. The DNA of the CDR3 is TGTGCCAGCACTACCGGGCCAAACTACGAAAAACTGTTTTTT.